This T cell receptor (beta chain) was sequenced during a study of T cell changes during pregnancy in multiple sclerosis. Germline CDR1 reads SGHRS; CDR2 reads YFSETQ. Trimming shortened V by 4 bases and J by 1 base, and 14 bases separated the two germline ends. The CDR3 consists of 15 residues. Clones were sequenced by immunoSEQ multiplex PCR, and TCRdb holds only the in-frame ones, with some missing. The data contain around 69,000 clones, 92% of them singletons. The receptor comes from a female donor with multiple sclerosis, enrolled in a pregnancy study. The sequencing here drew on peripheral blood, taken in the first trimester of pregnancy. The rearrangement uses TRBV5-1 and TRBJ1-1; D perhaps matches TRBD1 (6 bases). CDR3 bases: TGCGCCAGCAGCGCCGAGACAGGTCGGAACACTGAAGCTTTCTTT. Encoded protein: CASSAETGRNTEAFF.